The clone carrying this TCR beta chain has more than one count but fewer than ten. Other DNA sequences in the sample encode the same CDR3. Produced via immunoSEQ multiplex PCR; TCRdb's table is partial and in-frame only. Found here are more than 95,000 clones, roughly 80% of them singletons; the top ten hold around 13%. The CDR3 runs to 13 residues. Germline assignment: CDR1 SNHLY and CDR2 FYNNEI. Trimming took 2 bases from V and 6 from J, leaving 7 bases between them. This entry belongs to a study of control samples from healthy donors and cancer patients. The gene calls are TRBV2 and TRBJ1-4; no clear D. This sequence originates from a woman aged 45-65 years in good health. The sequenced material came from blood. This CDR3 reads CASSEWQDEKLFF. The CDR3 region has the DNA TGTGCCAGCAGTGAATGGCAGGATGAAAAACTGTTTTTT.